A single sample is the source of the 16 T cell receptor beta chains below, sequenced in a study of blood T cell repertoires in COVID-19. Some clones are missing from TCRdb's copy, which holds only in-frame ones; the method was immunoSEQ multiplex PCR. The sample includes approximately 35,000 clones, around 80% of them seen just once. The sample comprised peripheral blood. These receptors all stem from a man of 80 years or more with acute or convalescent COVID-19.

The rearrangement joins TRBV2 to TRBJ2-3, with 7 bases lining up with TRBD1. The V gene's germline CDR1 is SNHLY and CDR2 FYNNEI. CDR3 size: 14 residues. V gave up 9 bases and J gave up 6 bases; unmatched junction bases: 12. The CDR3 nucleotides are TGTGCCAGAATGTGGACAGGCGAAGGGGATACGCAGTATTTT. Protein product: CARMWTGEGDTQYF.

This chain joins TRBV11-2 and TRBJ2-5; D might be TRBD2 (5 bases). The germline V gene has CDR1 SGHAT and CDR2 FQNNGV. CDR3 size: 14 residues. Trimming stripped 1 base from V and 1 base from J, with 7 bases between. In DNA form, the CDR3 reads TGTGCCAGCAGCTTAGGACTAATCCAAGAGACCCAGTACTTC. This gives the protein CASSLGLIQETQYF.

The genes are TRBV19 and TRBJ2-7; D perhaps matches TRBD1 (5 bases). V was pared by 9 bases and J by 1 base, with 19 bases between. Looked up from germline, CDR1 is LNHDA and CDR2 is SQIVND (reference sequence). This CDR3 contains 15 residues. CDR3 protein: CASHGAGQASYEQYF. CDR3 nucleotide sequence: TGTGCCAGCCATGGGGCTGGACAAGCATCCTACGAGCAGTACTTC. The variable domain in full, completed from reference TRBV19 and TRBJ2-7, reads DGGITQSPKYLFRKEGQNVTLSCEQNLNHDAMYWYRQDPGQGLRLIYYSQIVNDFQKGDIAEGYSVSREKKESFPLTVTSAQKNPTAFYLCASHGAGQASYEQYFGPGTRLTVT.

This chain joins TRBV9 and TRBJ1-4; TRBD1 is a possible D gene (6 bases). Trimming removed 4 bases at V and 1 base at J, with 11 bases between. This CDR3 is 15 amino acids long. Germline V gene lookup returns CDR1 SGDLS and CDR2 YYNGEE. The CDR3, as DNA: TGTGCCAGCAGCCTTACAGGGAGAACTAATGAAAAACTGTTTTTT. Residues: CASSLTGRTNEKLFF.

The J gene is TRBJ2-5, the V gene TRBV7-2; TRBD2 matches 8 bases. Germline V CDR1 and CDR2: SGHTA, FQGNSA. The CDR3 runs to 16 residues. J was trimmed by 5 bases and V by 6 bases; bases with no gene match: 14. CDR3 loop: CASSSPGGPVRETQYF. The CDR3 DNA follows: TGTGCCAGCAGTTCCCCGGGAGGGCCGGTCCGGGAGACCCAGTACTTC. Combining the CDR3 with reference TRBV7-2 and TRBJ2-5 gives the whole variable domain GAGVSQSPSNKVTEKGKDVELRCDPISGHTALYWYRQSLGQGLEFLIYFQGNSAPDKSGLPSDRFSAERTGGSVSTLTIQRTQQEDSAVYLCASSSPGGPVRETQYFGPGTRLLVL.

The chain combines TRBV27 with TRBJ2-7; maybe TRBD1 (6 bases). Trimming shortened V by 10 bases and J by 1 base, and 20 bases separated the two germline ends. The CDR3 runs 15 residues. Germline V gene sequence: CDR1 MNHEY, CDR2 SMNVEV (reference sequence). The CDR3 bases are TGTGCCACCTCCCCTCCCAGGGGAAGATCCTACGAGCAGTACTTC. This sequence encodes CATSPPRGRSYEQYF.

This clone was seen a handful of times. The chain's CDR3 is CASSAYRTGRPDTQYF. The CDR3 DNA follows: TGTGCCAGCAGCGCATATAGGACAGGGAGACCAGATACGCAGTATTTT. The chain has TRBV7-2 and TRBJ2-3, with TRBD1 identical over 8 bases. The ends lost 5 bases at V and 4 bases at J; junction bases unmatched: 11. The CDR3 runs 16 residues. Germline CDR1 and CDR2: SGHTA and FQGNSA.

This chain links TRBV29-1 with TRBJ2-1; weak D call: TRBD2 (6 bases). Germline loops: CDR1 SQVTM, CDR2 ANQGSEA. V lost 5 bases to trimming and J lost 10 bases, with 21 bases between them. The CDR3 consists of 14 residues. CDR3 amino acids: CSVRTGDNQREQFF. In DNA, the CDR3 is TGCAGCGTTAGGACGGGGGATAACCAGCGGGAGCAGTTCTTC.

The DNA of the CDR3 is TGTGCCAGCAGCGTATCTGGGGGCCTAAATGAAAAACTGTTTTTT. This translates into CASSVSGGLNEKLFF. The chain recombines TRBV9 with TRBJ1-4, with D maybe TRBD1 (6 bases). Trimming took 1 base from V and 5 from J, leaving 12 bases between them. The germline V gene encodes CDR1 SGDLS and CDR2 YYNGEE. This CDR3 has 15 residues.

This chain joins TRBV27 and TRBJ2-5; the D gene is possibly TRBD1 (6 bases). Between the trimmed V and J ends, which lost 7 bases and 5 bases, there was a span of 20 bases. Germline CDR1 reads MNHEY; CDR2 reads SMNVEV (reference sequence). The CDR3 sequence is 15 residues long. DNA for the CDR3: TGTGCCAGCACCCTTCGACAGGTCGTATGGGAGACCCAGTACTTC. Its protein product is CASTLRQVVWETQYF.

V usage is TRBV19 and J usage is TRBJ2-6; D possibly corresponds to TRBD2 (5 bases). This CDR3 spans 11 amino acids. V was cut by 5 bases and J by 12 bases, with 8 bases left in between. Germline CDR1 and CDR2: LNHDA and SQIVND (reference sequence). The CDR3 nucleotides read TGTGCCAGTAGTTCCGGGGTCGTCCTGACTTTC. Its protein product is CASSSGVVLTF. Full variable domain (missing parts from reference TRBV19 and TRBJ2-6): DGGITQSPKYLFRKEGQNVTLSCEQNLNHDAMYWYRQDPGQGLRLIYYSQIVNDFQKGDIAEGYSVSREKKESFPLTVTSAQKNPTAFYLCASSSGVVLTFGAGSRLTVL.

V usage is TRBV6-4 and J usage is TRBJ2-5; perhaps TRBD2 as D (5 bases). V lost 3 bases and J 2 bases, leaving 13 bases between the germline ends. This CDR3 is built from 15 residues. The germline V gene encodes CDR1 MRHNA and CDR2 SNTAGT. CDR3 in amino acids: CASSENSGGQETQYF. The CDR3 DNA sequence: TGTGCCAGCAGTGAAAACTCTGGAGGTCAAGAGACCCAGTACTTC.

The gene calls are TRBV3-1 (or the pseudogene TRBV3-2) and TRBJ1-6; no definite D call. The CDR3 runs 14 residues. The V gene lost 1 base and the J gene lost 11 bases, with 12 bases spanning the gap. Germline V gives CDR1 LGHDT, CDR2 YNNKEL (reference sequence). The CDR3 spells CASSQAGSLPPLHF. The CDR3 region has the DNA TGTGCCAGCAGCCAAGCGGGGTCATTGCCACCCCTCCACTTT.

This chain links TRBV2 with TRBJ1-1, with D possibly being TRBD1 (5 bases). CDR1 and CDR2 from the germline V gene are SNHLY and FYNNEI. Trimming pared 6 bases from V and 2 bases from J, leaving 10 bases between. This CDR3 region has 13 residues. The CDR3 loop reads CASRQDGNTEAFF. CDR3 sequence (DNA): TGTGCCAGCAGACAGGATGGAAACACTGAAGCTTTCTTT.

V usage is TRBV6-5 and J usage is TRBJ1-1, with D possibly matching TRBD1 (6 bases). The CDR3 totals 15 residues. The ends were cut back, 6 bases at V and 1 base at J, with 15 bases in the middle. CDR1 and CDR2 from the germline V gene are MNHEY and SVGAGI. The CDR3 coding sequence is TGTGCCAGCAGGGGAGCAGGGGCAGGGAACACTGAAGCTTTCTTT. This encodes CASRGAGAGNTEAFF.

The rearrangement joins TRBV7-3 to TRBJ2-5, with 7 positions matching TRBD2. Germline CDR1 and CDR2: SGHTA and FQGTGA. This CDR3 contains 13 residues. With V trimmed by 5 bases and J by 5 bases, 5 bases remained unmatched. The CDR3 is CASSRLSGETQYF. In DNA, the CDR3 is TGTGCCAGCAGCCGACTTAGCGGGGAGACCCAGTACTTC.